Listed below are T cell receptor beta chains from one sample, sequenced in a study of CD8 T cells in ankylosing spondylitis. TCRdb independently ran MiXCR on the 5' RACE reads; one entry per CDR3 protein. The data hold a few hundred thousand distinct CDR3 sequences, with approximately 20% observed a single time. Sequenced: blood, either unsorted or a sorted T cell fraction (not recorded which). The receptors here all came from a male donor with ankylosing spondylitis. Each CDR3 is given with its conserved first and last residue. Each record gives: clone size, D gene, J gene, CDR3 length, V gene, CDR3 DNA, CDR3 protein. D genes are given only for firm matches. Clone size is given for some rows only: seen once, a few or many times, or a class if the clone is expanded.

few | TRBD1 | TRBJ2-7 | 15 | TRBV3-1 | TGTGCCAGCAGCCCAACTTGGACAGGCGTCTACGAGCAGTACTTC | CASSPTWTGVYEQYF
once | NA | TRBJ2-7 | 15 | TRBV7-9 | TGTGCCAGCAGCCCGCCCGGGGGCGTCTCCTACGAGCAGTACTTC | CASSPPGGVSYEQYF
few | NA | TRBJ2-1 | 15 | TRBV5-1 | TGCGCCAGCAGCTTCGAAGCCTGGACGGGGGATGAGCAGTTCTTC | CASSFEAWTGDEQFF
few | NA | TRBJ1-5 | 16 | TRBV7-2 | TGTGCCAGCAGCTTAGGGACAACATATAGCAATCAGCCCCAGCATTTT | CASSLGTTYSNQPQHF
many | NA | TRBJ2-2 | 14 | TRBV7-2 | TGTGCCAGCAGCCCATACCCAGACGTCGGGGAGCTGTTTTTT | CASSPYPDVGELFF
NA | TRBD1 | TRBJ2-1 | 14 | TRBV12-5 | TGTGCTAGTGGCGGGGGACAGGGGACATATGAGCAGTTCTTC | CASGGGQGTYEQFF
few | TRBD2 | TRBJ2-7 | 14 | TRBV27 | TGTGCCAGCAGAGCTCTAGCGGGGTCCTACGAGCAGTACTTC | CASRALAGSYEQYF
NA | NA | TRBJ2-3 | 16 | TRBV20-1 | TGCAGTGCCACCCCCACACAGGGACCCTCCACAGATACGCAGTATTTT | CSATPTQGPSTDTQYF
NA | TRBD2 | TRBJ2-1 | 17 | TRBV24-1 | TGTGCCACCAGTGATCCACCCGGACTAGCGAGCTACAATGAGCAGTTCTTC | CATSDPPGLASYNEQFF
few | NA | TRBJ2-3 | 17 | TRBV10-1 | TGCGCCAGCAGTGAGTCGGAAAGGGGGGTCGGCACAGATACGCAGTATTTT | CASSESERGVGTDTQYF
NA | NA | TRBJ2-5 | 14 | TRBV5-6 | TGTGCCAGCAGCTTTGGTGGGGCCCAAGAGACCCAGTACTTC | CASSFGGAQETQYF
NA | NA | TRBJ2-2 | 14 | TRBV12-3/TRBV12-4 | TGTGCCAGCAGTTTTGGTCCAGTCACCGGGGAGCTGTTTTTT | CASSFGPVTGELFF
few | TRBD1 | TRBJ2-7 | 16 | TRBV27 | TGTGCCAGCAGTTCCCTCCTGGGACAGGGGTCCTACGAGCAGTACTTC | CASSSLLGQGSYEQYF
few | NA | TRBJ2-3 | 15 | TRBV5-6 | TGTGCCAGCACCCTGGGATCTGGGTGGGCAGATACGCAGTATTTT | CASTLGSGWADTQYF
few | NA | TRBJ2-7 | 14 | TRBV5-6 | TGTGCCAGCAGCTTACAGGGCATGGTCTACGAGCAGTACTTC | CASSLQGMVYEQYF
NA | TRBD2 | TRBJ2-1 | 16 | TRBV2 | TGTGCCAGCAGCTCCGGGTCTAGCGGGAGGTACAATGAGCAGTTCTTC | CASSSGSSGRYNEQFF
few | NA | TRBJ1-5 | 14 | TRBV6-1 | TGTGCCAGCAGTGCCGAAGGAATTAATCAGCCCCAGCATTTT | CASSAEGINQPQHF
few | NA | TRBJ2-3 | 13 | TRBV12-5 | TGTGCTAGTGGGGCCCATACCACAGATACGCAGTATTTT | CASGAHTTDTQYF
NA | TRBD1 | TRBJ1-5 | 18 | TRBV7-8 | TGTGCCAGCAGCTTAAAACGGGACAGGGATTATAGCAATCAGCCCCAGCATTTT | CASSLKRDRDYSNQPQHF
NA | TRBD2 | TRBJ2-2 | 17 | TRBV12-3/TRBV12-4 | TGTGCCAGCACCGACAACGGACTAGCGGCTAACACCGGGGAGCTGTTTTTT | CASTDNGLAANTGELFF
few | NA | TRBJ2-1 | 14 | TRBV12-3/TRBV12-4 | TGTGCCAGCAGTTTTTCGTCTAGTATGGATGAGCAGTTCTTC | CASSFSSSMDEQFF
NA | TRBD2 | TRBJ2-2 | 16 | TRBV9 | TGTGCCAGCAGCGTAGATCTAGCGGGACCCACCGGGGAGCTGTTTTTT | CASSVDLAGPTGELFF
few | TRBD2 | TRBJ2-3 | 16 | TRBV5-1 | TGCGCCAGCAGCTGGGAGACTAGCGGGGGTACAGATACGCAGTATTTT | CASSWETSGGTDTQYF
few | NA | TRBJ1-2 | 15 | TRBV29-1 | TGCAGCGCCTCTGCGGCGGACCCCCCCCTCTATGGCTACACCTTC | CSASAADPPLYGYTF
NA | NA | TRBJ2-1 | 13 | TRBV2 | TGTGCCAGCAGTGGTGGGCCAAACAATGAGCAGTTCTTC | CASSGGPNNEQFF
few | TRBD2 | TRBJ2-1 | 15 | TRBV29-1 | TGCAGCGTTGAAGGGCTAGCGGGGGCCTACAATGAGCAGTTCTTC | CSVEGLAGAYNEQFF
NA | NA | TRBJ2-7 | 12 | TRBV29-1 | TGCAGCGCGGTCGGGAATTCCTACGAGCAGTACTTC | CSAVGNSYEQYF
NA | NA | TRBJ2-5 | 15 | TRBV27 | TGTGCCAGCAGTTCACAGGCCTTCCCGATGGAGACCCAGTACTTC | CASSSQAFPMETQYF
NA | NA | TRBJ1-4 | 15 | TRBV4-3 | TGCGCCAGCAGCCAAGAAAGGTTCCGTAATGAAAAACTGTTTTTT | CASSQERFRNEKLFF
NA | TRBD1 | TRBJ2-5 | 13 | TRBV20-1 | TGCAGTGCTGACAGGGGGCCCCAAGAGACCCAGTACTTC | CSADRGPQETQYF
NA | NA | TRBJ2-5 | 14 | TRBV28 | TGTGCCAGCAGTTTAATAGGGGGGGAAGAGACCCAGTACTTC | CASSLIGGEETQYF
few | TRBD1 | TRBJ2-7 | 16 | TRBV7-8 | TGTGCCAGCAGCTTTTACAGGGACAGGAGTCCGAACGAGCAGTACTTC | CASSFYRDRSPNEQYF
NA | NA | TRBJ1-5 | 12 | TRBV12-3/TRBV12-4 | TGTGCCAGCAGTTTCTCGGTTCAGCCCCAGCATTTT | CASSFSVQPQHF
NA | NA | TRBJ1-5 | 12 | TRBV20-1 | TGCAGTGCTAGAGAGGGGGAACAGCCCCAGCATTTT | CSAREGEQPQHF
NA | NA | TRBJ2-5 | 13 | TRBV4-3 | TGCGCCAGCAGCCACAGGGTTCAAGAGACCCAGTACTTC | CASSHRVQETQYF
few | NA | TRBJ1-1 | 17 | TRBV28 | TGTGCCAGCAGTTTTTTCTTTCGGGGGCGCGGTTTGAATGAAGCTTTCTTT | CASSFFFRGRGLNEAFF
NA | NA | TRBJ1-1 | 16 | TRBV3-1 | TGTGCCAGCAGCCAAGATGGAGTTGGGAGGAACACTGAAGCTTTCTTT | CASSQDGVGRNTEAFF
NA | TRBD1 | TRBJ2-1 | 14 | TRBV28 | TGTGCCAGCAGTTGGACAGGGGGCTTCGATGAGCAGTTCTTC | CASSWTGGFDEQFF
few | NA | TRBJ2-7 | 13 | TRBV12-3/TRBV12-4 | TGTGCCAGCAGTTTCTTGTTCGGATACGAGCAGTACTTC | CASSFLFGYEQYF
NA | TRBD2 | TRBJ2-7 | 14 | TRBV5-6 | TGTGCCAGCAGGTTTGGACTAGCGGGAGGCGAGCAGTACTTC | CASRFGLAGGEQYF
NA | NA | TRBJ2-5 | 13 | TRBV27 | TGTGCCAGCAGTCCCAACTACCGAGAGACCCAGTACTTC | CASSPNYRETQYF
NA | NA | TRBJ2-7 | 17 | TRBV10-3 | TGTGCCATCAGTGAGTGGCAGGGATTCGATTCCGCCTACGAGCAGTACTTC | CAISEWQGFDSAYEQYF
few | TRBD1 | TRBJ2-5 | 15 | TRBV7-6 | TGTGCCAGCACCATGGGACAGGGAGTTCAAGAGACCCAGTACTTC | CASTMGQGVQETQYF
NA | NA | TRBJ2-1 | 15 | TRBV7-2 | TGTGCCAGCAGCTGGACAGAGCCCTCCTACAATGAGCAGTTCTTC | CASSWTEPSYNEQFF
few | TRBD1 | TRBJ2-7 | 13 | TRBV12-3/TRBV12-4 | TGTGCCAGCAGTTTGGATGTAGACAGGGTCAAGTACTTC | CASSLDVDRVKYF
many | TRBD2 | TRBJ2-7 | 14 | TRBV9 | TGTGCCAGCAGCGTAGGAAGCGGGGGCTACGAGCAGTACTTC | CASSVGSGGYEQYF
few | NA | TRBJ2-1 | 15 | TRBV12-3/TRBV12-4 | TGTGCCAGCAGTCCCGGGACTGGCGCAGGGAATGAGCAGTTCTTC | CASSPGTGAGNEQFF
NA | TRBD1 | TRBJ2-3 | 13 | TRBV12-3/TRBV12-4 | TGTGCCAGCAGCCAGGGGGCGGGAGATACGCAGTATTTT | CASSQGAGDTQYF
few | NA | TRBJ2-3 | 15 | TRBV5-1 | TGCGCCAGCAGCGGGGCCTTCCCTAGCACAGATACGCAGTATTTT | CASSGAFPSTDTQYF
few | NA | TRBJ2-7 | 14 | TRBV20-1 | TGCAGTGCTAGAGATTTAACCGGGGCTTACGAGCAGTACTTC | CSARDLTGAYEQYF
few | TRBD2 | TRBJ2-6 | 17 | TRBV20-1 | TGCAGTGCTAGAGTCTGGCGGGAGAGATCCGGGGCCAACGTCCTGACTTTC | CSARVWRERSGANVLTF
few | NA | TRBJ2-1 | 15 | TRBV4-1 | TGCGCCAGCAGTCGACTAGTGTCCTTTAATAATGAGCAGTTCTTC | CASSRLVSFNNEQFF
NA | NA | TRBJ2-3 | 12 | TRBV9 | TGTGCCAGCAGCGAGTACACAGATACGCAGTATTTT | CASSEYTDTQYF
NA | TRBD2 | TRBJ2-7 | 16 | TRBV7-9 | TGTGCCAGCAGCTCCCTAGCGGGGGGGAGCTCCTACGAGCAGTACTTC | CASSSLAGGSSYEQYF
NA | NA | TRBJ1-1 | 13 | TRBV12-3/TRBV12-4 | TGTGCCAGCAGGGACGGGGCCGGGAATGGAGCTTTCTTT | CASRDGAGNGAFF
NA | TRBD1 | TRBJ1-2 | 14 | TRBV29-1 | TGCAGCATTCCGGGACAGCTGCCTAACTATGGCTACACCTTC | CSIPGQLPNYGYTF
few | TRBD2 | TRBJ2-3 | 15 | TRBV12-3/TRBV12-4 | TGTGCCAGCAGTCGGACTAGCGGATACACAGATACGCAGTATTTT | CASSRTSGYTDTQYF
many | NA | TRBJ1-2 | 14 | TRBV28 | TGTGCCAGCAGTTTCACCCAGGGACGCTATGGCTACACCTTC | CASSFTQGRYGYTF
few | NA | TRBJ1-2 | 13 | TRBV7-9 | TGTGCCAGCAGCCCCACCCCTAACTATGGCTACACCTTC | CASSPTPNYGYTF
few | NA | TRBJ1-2 | 14 | TRBV6-5 | TGTGCCAGCAGTTACGGAGCAGAGATCTATGGCTACACCTTC | CASSYGAEIYGYTF